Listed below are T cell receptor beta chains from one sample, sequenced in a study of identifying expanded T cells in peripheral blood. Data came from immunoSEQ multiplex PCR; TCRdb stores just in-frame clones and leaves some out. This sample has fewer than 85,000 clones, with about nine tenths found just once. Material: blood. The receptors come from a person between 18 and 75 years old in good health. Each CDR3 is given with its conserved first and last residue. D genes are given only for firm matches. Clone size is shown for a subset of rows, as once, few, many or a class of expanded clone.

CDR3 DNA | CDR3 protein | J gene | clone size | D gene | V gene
TGTGCCAGCAGCCGAAAACAGGGGGCTGATGAAAAACTGTTTTTT | CASSRKQGADEKLFF | TRBJ1-4 | - | TRBD1 | TRBV11-2
TGCGCCAGCAGCCAGGAGATCTCGGGCGGCTACACCTTC | CASSQEISGGYTF | TRBJ1-2 | - | - | TRBV4-3
TGCAGCGTTGTGATAGTTAGGAACACTGAAGCTTTCTTT | CSVVIVRNTEAFF | TRBJ1-1 | - | - | TRBV29-1
TGCGCCAGCAGCCAAGATCTCCCCGGCTCCTACGAGCAGTACTTC | CASSQDLPGSYEQYF | TRBJ2-7 | once | - | TRBV4-1
TGTGCCAGCAGCTTCGACCAGCCCTACGAGCAGTACTTC | CASSFDQPYEQYF | TRBJ2-7 | - | - | TRBV5-5
TGTGCCAGCAGCGTAACTAGCGGGAGTAATGAGCAGTTCTTC | CASSVTSGSNEQFF | TRBJ2-1 | - | TRBD2 | TRBV9
TGTGCCAGCAGTTTCGGGACTTCCTACGAGCAGTACTTC | CASSFGTSYEQYF | TRBJ2-7 | - | - | TRBV28
TGTGCCAGCACTTCCTTGGGCGGGAGTCAGCCCCAGCATTTT | CASTSLGGSQPQHF | TRBJ1-5 | - | - | TRBV6-1
TGCAGCGTCGCGGGACTAGCGGGAGTGGATGAGCAGTTCTTC | CSVAGLAGVDEQFF | TRBJ2-1 | - | TRBD2 | TRBV29-1
TGTGCCAGCAGCTTATCATGGCTGCGTGTTGAAGCTTTCTTT | CASSLSWLRVEAFF | TRBJ1-1 | - | - | TRBV11-2
TGTGCCAGCAGCTTACAGGCTAGCGGGGCAGATACGCAGTATTTT | CASSLQASGADTQYF | TRBJ2-3 | - | TRBD2 | TRBV7-2
TGTGCCATCAGTGTGAGAGGTGAGGACTGGTACTTC | CAISVRGEDWYF | TRBJ2-7 | - | - | TRBV6-5
TGCGCCAGCAGCCAATTAGGGTCTGGAAACACCATATATTTT | CASSQLGSGNTIYF | TRBJ1-3 | - | - | TRBV4-1
TGTGCCAGCTCACCACAAGGGGAGGGGACTGAAGCTTTCTTT | CASSPQGEGTEAFF | TRBJ1-1 | few | - | TRBV18
TGTGCCAGCAGTCCAACGGGGGGCTATGGCTACACCTTC | CASSPTGGYGYTF | TRBJ1-2 | - | - | TRBV6-6
TGTGCCAGCAGGCGCCTCAGCTCCTACAATGAGCAGTTCTTC | CASRRLSSYNEQFF | TRBJ2-1 | once | - | TRBV28
TGTGCCCTCTTTCCGAGCCGTTACTCTGGAAACACCATATATTTT | CALFPSRYSGNTIYF | TRBJ1-3 | - | - | TRBV2
TGTGCTAGTCGGGAAGGCACTGAAGCTTTCTTT | CASREGTEAFF | TRBJ1-1 | - | - | TRBV12-5
TGCGCCAGCAGCCCAGAGGGTGTTCCGACCTACGAGCAGTACTTC | CASSPEGVPTYEQYF | TRBJ2-7 | - | - | TRBV5-1
TGTGCCAGCACCAGAGGGGGAGTGAACACTGAAGCTTTCTTT | CASTRGGVNTEAFF | TRBJ1-1 | few | - | TRBV6-6
TGCAGTGTTGATAGACAGATTGAAGCTTTCTTT | CSVDRQIEAFF | TRBJ1-1 | medium-sized | - | TRBV20-1
TGTGCCAGCAGCCAAGATCTGCTCCAGCCCCAGCATTTT | CASSQDLLQPQHF | TRBJ1-5 | - | - | TRBV4-2
TGTGCCAGTCAGACGCCTTCTAATGAAAAACTGTTTTTT | CASQTPSNEKLFF | TRBJ1-4 | - | - | TRBV28
TGTGCCAGCAGCTTAGGACTCTTAGGGAGCTATGGCTACACCTTC | CASSLGLLGSYGYTF | TRBJ1-2 | few | - | TRBV7-8
TGTGCCAGCGGTCGGACTAGCGGGGGGGCGGAAAATGAGCAGTTCTTC | CASGRTSGGAENEQFF | TRBJ2-1 | - | TRBD2 | TRBV5-4
TGTGCCTCCCACGAAGGACAGTATAATTCACCCCTCCACTTT | CASHEGQYNSPLHF | TRBJ1-6 | - | - | TRBV30
TGCGCCAGCAGCTTGGCGGGGGATCTAGCCAAAAACATTCAGTACTTC | CASSLAGDLAKNIQYF | TRBJ2-4 | - | - | TRBV5-1
TGTGCCACCAACCCAAGCGTATCCTACGAGCAGTACTTC | CATNPSVSYEQYF | TRBJ2-7 | - | - | TRBV11-2
TGTGCCTGTGATCAGGGGACGAGCAATCAGCCCCAGCATTTT | CACDQGTSNQPQHF | TRBJ1-5 | - | - | TRBV30
TGTGCCAGCAGCCCCCTTGACAGGGTGGGCACAGATACGCAGTATTTT | CASSPLDRVGTDTQYF | TRBJ2-3 | - | TRBD1 | TRBV27
TGTGCCAGCGAGAAGTCCTGGGGCTACACCTTC | CASEKSWGYTF | TRBJ1-2 | - | - | TRBV6-1
TGTGCCAGCAGTAGCCCGGGACAGGGCACAGATACGCAGTATTTT | CASSSPGQGTDTQYF | TRBJ2-3 | - | TRBD1 | TRBV6-5
TGTGCCAGTAGTATGATGGCGAACACTGAAGCTTTCTTT | CASSMMANTEAFF | TRBJ1-1 | once | - | TRBV19
TGTGCCAGCAGCTCCAGGCTTACCTACGAGCAGTACTTC | CASSSRLTYEQYF | TRBJ2-7 | - | - | TRBV7-6
TGTGCCAGCAGCTTAGTGTCCAGTCAAGAGACCCAGTACTTC | CASSLVSSQETQYF | TRBJ2-5 | - | - | TRBV11-2
TGTGCCAGCAGGGACAGGAGCTCCTACAATGAGCAGTTCTTC | CASRDRSSYNEQFF | TRBJ2-1 | - | TRBD1 | TRBV2
TGTGCCAGCAGGAAAGGGGATGAAGCTTTCTTT | CASRKGDEAFF | TRBJ1-1 | once | - | TRBV6-1
TGTGCCAGCAGCCCTTCATACGAGCAGTACTTC | CASSPSYEQYF | TRBJ2-7 | - | - | TRBV6-5
TGTGCCAGAGGAACCTCTGGTCCCGGGGAGCTGTTTTTT | CARGTSGPGELFF | TRBJ2-2 | - | - | TRBV9
TGTGCCAGCAGTTACCGCGCTACTTCCTACGAGCAGTACTTC | CASSYRATSYEQYF | TRBJ2-7 | - | - | TRBV6-5
TGTGCCAGCAGCCCAGGGGCTAATCAGCCCCAGCATTTT | CASSPGANQPQHF | TRBJ1-5 | - | - | TRBV11-2
TGTGCCAGCAGTCGAAGCGAACAGTCTGAAGCTTTCTTT | CASSRSEQSEAFF | TRBJ1-1 | - | - | TRBV2
TGTGCCAGCAGCTTTGTGGGGACTTACTGGGGTTACACTGAAGCTTTCTTT | CASSFVGTYWGYTEAFF | TRBJ1-1 | once | - | TRBV5-8
TGTGCCAGCAGGGATCTTACAGGGGACGGCTACACCTTC | CASRDLTGDGYTF | TRBJ1-2 | - | TRBD1 | TRBV6-4
TGCGCCAGCAGTGTGGGAAGCAATCAGCCCCAGCATTTT | CASSVGSNQPQHF | TRBJ1-5 | once | - | TRBV5-1
TGTGCCATCAGTGGACAGGTCCAAACTTATATGGGCTACACCTTC | CAISGQVQTYMGYTF | TRBJ1-2 | - | - | TRBV10-3
TGCGCCAGCAGTGAGGGGTCGGGGAGCACAGATACGCAGTATTTT | CASSEGSGSTDTQYF | TRBJ2-3 | - | - | TRBV10-1
TGTGCCAGCTCACCCCGGACAGGGGACGAAAAACTGTTTTTT | CASSPRTGDEKLFF | TRBJ1-4 | - | TRBD1 | TRBV18
TGTGCCAGCAGCTTAAGGGGGGAGACCCAGTACTTC | CASSLRGETQYF | TRBJ2-5 | - | - | TRBV11-3
TGTGCCAGCAGTTTATATGGCGGGAGCAACACCGGGGAGCTGTTTTTT | CASSLYGGSNTGELFF | TRBJ2-2 | - | TRBD2 | TRBV28
TGTGCCAGTAGACAGGGGAACTATGGCTACACCTTC | CASRQGNYGYTF | TRBJ1-2 | once | TRBD1 | TRBV6-5
TGTGCCTCCAAGGGCAGGGCCTACAATGAGCAGTTCTTC | CASKGRAYNEQFF | TRBJ2-1 | - | - | TRBV27
TGTGCCAGCAGCTTGAGAATTAGGGACACTGAAGCTTTCTTT | CASSLRIRDTEAFF | TRBJ1-1 | - | - | TRBV11-2